Each of the 30 T cell receptor beta chains below was sequenced from the same sample in a study of T cells after yellow fever vaccination. TCRdb redid the calling of the 5' RACE reads with MiXCR, one entry per CDR3 protein. This sample has approximately 600,000 distinct CDR3 sequences, with roughly an eighth found just once. Specimen: PBMCs, collected on the day of the yellow fever booster vaccination. All receptors derive from a man in his thirties or forties who received the YFV17D yellow fever vaccine.

The gene calls are TRBV27 and TRBJ1-5, with D unclear. Germline CDR1 MNHEY, CDR2 SMNVEV (reference sequence). The CDR3 is 14 amino acids. V gave up 4 bases and J gave up 3 bases, with 10 bases separating them. CDR3 sequence (DNA): TGTGCCAGCAGTTCATTACCAGACAATCAGCCCCAGCATTTT. The encoded protein is CASSSLPDNQPQHF.

In its sample, this clonotype was seen a few times. The chain combines TRBV5-1 with TRBJ1-5; TRBD1 matches 7 bases. J lost 7 bases, V lost 4 bases, and 11 bases had no gene match. The germline V gene encodes CDR1 SGHRS and CDR2 YFSETQ. This CDR3 region has 15 residues. The CDR3 DNA is TGCGCCAGCAGCGAGGGTCCAGGGGGAAGGCAGCCCCAGCATTTT. Translated: CASSEGPGGRQPQHF.

This clonotype was counted a few times. The chain is built from TRBV3-1 and TRBJ1-2; TRBD1 agrees at 9 bases. The CDR3 has 16 amino acids. The V gene end was trimmed by 1 base and the J gene end by 4 bases; junction bases not matched to a gene: 7. The germline CDR1 and CDR2 sequences are LGHDT and YNNKEL (reference sequence). CDR3 loop: CASSQGTAGQGYGYTF. Here the CDR3 DNA reads TGTGCCAGCAGCCAAGGGACAGCGGGACAGGGCTATGGCTACACCTTC.

V and J are TRBV24-1 and TRBJ2-1; 12 bases align to TRBD2. The V segment lost 3 bases and the J segment 5 bases; nucleotides outside the gene matches: 7. The CDR3 covers 17 residues. The germline V gene encodes CDR1 KGHDR and CDR2 SFDVKD. The CDR3 bases are TGTGCCACCAGTGATCCCGGACTAGCGGGGACGAACAATGAGCAGTTCTTC. This translates into CATSDPGLAGTNNEQFF.

This clonotype was seen a few times. CDR3 region: CASSSNRGSTEAFF. CDR3 nucleotides: TGCGCCAGCAGCTCTAACAGGGGAAGCACTGAAGCTTTCTTT. J is TRBJ1-1 and V is TRBV5-1; the match to TRBD1 covers 7 bases. This CDR3 contains 14 residues. CDR1 and CDR2 (germline): SGHRS, YFSETQ. After removal of 3 bases from V and 4 bases from J, the junction contained 6 bases not matched to a gene. Full variable domain (outside the CDR3, taken from reference TRBV5-1 and TRBJ1-1): KAGVTQTPRYLIKTRGQQVTLSCSPISGHRSVSWYQQTPGQGLQFLFEYFSETQRNKGNFPGRFSGRQFSNSRSEMNVSTLELGDSALYLCASSSNRGSTEAFFGQGTRLTVV.

The chain has TRBV10-2 and TRBJ2-7; D is undetermined. The V end lost 2 bases, the J end lost 6 bases, and 17 bases lay between the germline ends. This CDR3 region has 15 residues. Germline V gives CDR1 WSHSY, CDR2 SAAADI. In DNA, the CDR3 is TGCGCCAGCAGTGAGGGGGTCGCTCCACTGGGCGAGCAGTACTTC. Amino acid sequence: CASSEGVAPLGEQYF.

The chain joins TRBV7-2 to TRBJ2-2, with 12 bases aligning to TRBD2. The CDR3 sequence is 17 residues long. V gave up 5 bases and J gave up 4 bases; unmatched junction bases: 8. Germline V gene data show CDR1 as SGHTA and CDR2 as FQGNSA. CDR3 loop: CASSQALTSGSTGELFF. The CDR3 region has the DNA TGTGCCAGCAGCCAGGCCCTGACTAGCGGGAGCACCGGGGAGCTGTTTTTT.

The CDR3 DNA follows: TGCAGTGCCCAGATTCCGAAAGCGGGGTCCACCTACGAGCAGTACTTC. Translated, it gives CSAQIPKAGSTYEQYF. The chain employs TRBV20-1 and TRBJ2-7; 7 bases align to TRBD2. V gave up 6 bases and J gave up 2 bases; unmatched junction bases: 16. The CDR3 totals 16 residues. Germline assignment: CDR1 DFQATT and CDR2 SNEGSKA (reference sequence).

This clonotype occurred many times. The chain is built from TRBV7-9 and TRBJ2-1; 9 bases match TRBD2. CDR1 SEHNR and CDR2 FQNEAQ come from the germline V gene (reference sequence). The CDR3 totals 16 residues. J gave up 4 bases and V 3 bases, and 7 bases lay outside the gene matches. The DNA of the CDR3 is TGTGCCAGCAGCTTCCTTAGCGGGGGAGTTTACAATGAGCAGTTCTTC. It specifies CASSFLSGGVYNEQFF. The complete variable domain, with remaining parts taken from reference TRBV7-9 and TRBJ2-1, reads DTGVSQNPRHKITKRGQNVTFRCDPISEHNRLYWYRQTLGQGPEFLTYFQNEAQLEKSRLLSDRFSAERPKGSFSTLEIQRTEQGDSAMYLCASSFLSGGVYNEQFFGPGTRLTVL.

The V gene is TRBV7-8, the J gene TRBJ1-6, with D perhaps TRBD1 (5 bases). The CDR3 consists of 15 residues. CDR1 and CDR2 (germline): SGHVS, FQNEAQ. Trimming pared 0 bases from V and 11 bases from J, leaving 14 bases between. The CDR3: CASSLAGRGGAPLHF. In nucleotides, the CDR3 is TGTGCCAGCAGCTTAGCAGGGCGGGGAGGGGCACCCCTCCACTTT.

This clonotype was detected only a few times. The chain links TRBV5-1 to TRBJ2-1; 12 nucleotides line up with TRBD2. Germline V gives CDR1 SGHRS, CDR2 YFSETQ. The CDR3 runs 14 residues. V shed 6 bases and J 5 bases; nucleotides not matched to a gene: 3. CDR3 protein: CASKRLAGDNEQFF. The CDR3 DNA is TGCGCCAGCAAAAGACTAGCGGGAGACAATGAGCAGTTCTTC.

As for this clonotype: The junction shows a germline mismatch at one end, possibly a read error. The rearrangement joins TRBV5-1 to TRBJ2-1; tentatively, D is TRBD1 (5 bases). This CDR3 is 15 amino acids long. Germline CDR1 reads SGHRS; CDR2 reads YFSETQ. The CDR3 here is CASSLVQGSNNEQFF. The CDR3, as DNA: TGCGCCAGCAGCTTGGTGCAGGGCTCCAACAATGAGCAGTTCTTC.

This clonotype came up a few times. V gene TRBV24-1 combines with J gene TRBJ2-4; no clear D gene. This CDR3 region has 14 residues. In germline, CDR1 is KGHDR, CDR2 SFDVKD. V lost 5 bases and J lost 1, with 8 bases in between. The CDR3 bases are TGTGCCACCAGTGCGGGCAGGGCCAAAAACATTCAGTACTTC. This gives the protein CATSAGRAKNIQYF.

The chain recombines TRBV30 with TRBJ1-5; possible D gene TRBD1, 6 bases. Germline V gene sequence: CDR1 GTSNPN, CDR2 SVGIG (reference sequence). The ends were cut back, 0 bases at V and 8 bases at J, with 11 bases in the middle. The CDR3 runs 13 residues. As DNA, the CDR3 is TGTGCCTGGAGTGTACAGGGATTTGAGCCCCAGCATTTT. Residues: CAWSVQGFEPQHF.

V is TRBV5-1 and J is TRBJ2-2; the D gene is possibly TRBD2 (6 bases). This CDR3 is built from 15 residues. The V gene's germline CDR1 is SGHRS and CDR2 YFSETQ. V was pared by 5 bases and J by 5 bases, with 16 bases between. The CDR3 DNA reads TGCGCCAGCAGTTTACAGGCGGCGGGAACCGGGGAGCTGTTTTTT. This encodes CASSLQAAGTGELFF.

The chain has TRBV12-3 or TRBV12-4 and TRBJ2-5, with D possibly being TRBD1 or TRBD2 (5 bases each). The CDR3 is 15 residues long. Trimming removed 3 bases from V and 0 bases from J, with 11 bases in between. The CDR3 here is CASSLGEIYQETQYF. CDR3 in DNA: TGTGCCAGCAGTTTGGGGGAGATCTACCAAGAGACCCAGTACTTC.

The chain has TRBV6-2 or TRBV6-3 and TRBJ1-4; D not resolved. The CDR3 totals 16 residues. Germline V gene data show CDR1 as MNHEY and CDR2 as SVGEGT. V shed 6 bases and J shed 5 bases, with 19 bases lying between them. Here the CDR3 DNA reads TGTGCCAGCAGCACCTACTCCGCGGTGGAAAATGAAAAACTGTTTTTT. It specifies CASSTYSAVENEKLFF.

V and J are TRBV20-1 and TRBJ2-5; TRBD1 might be the D (5 bases). CDR1 is DFQATT and CDR2 is SNEGSKA in the germline V gene (reference sequence). V shed 2 bases and J shed 5 bases, with 21 bases lying between them. The CDR3 has 16 amino acids. CDR3 bases: TGCAGTGCTAGATCCCTCGGGCTGGGGCCCGGGGAGACCCAGTACTTC. Its protein product is CSARSLGLGPGETQYF.

The rearrangement links TRBV18 to TRBJ2-7; TRBD1 might be the D (6 bases). There are 14 residues in the CDR3. The V and J ends lost 0 bases and 4 bases respectively, with 10 bases between them. Germline V lookup: CDR1 KGHSH, CDR2 LQKENI. CDR3 DNA sequence: TGTGCCAGCTCACCACCGGCAGGACAGTACGAGCAGTACTTC. Translating it yields CASSPPAGQYEQYF.

This clonotype was counted between two and nine times. The chain uses TRBV12-3 or TRBV12-4 and TRBJ2-7; D possibly corresponds to TRBD2 (6 bases). The CDR3 extends over 14 amino acids. V was shortened by 6 bases and J by 9 bases, with 21 bases between the two germline ends. CDR3 in amino acids: CASRDRTTATVQYF. CDR3 coding DNA: TGTGCCAGCAGGGATAGGACTACTGCTACGGTGCAGTACTTC.

This clonotype showed up just a few times. The rearrangement uses TRBV9 and TRBJ2-2, with 12 bases matching TRBD2. Trimming at V came to 4 bases and at J to 7 bases, leaving 8 bases not matched to a gene. There are 16 residues in the CDR3. CDR1 SGDLS and CDR2 YYNGEE come from the germline V gene. CDR3 region: CASSSGLAGMVGELFF. The DNA for the CDR3 is TGTGCCAGCAGCTCAGGACTAGCGGGAATGGTCGGGGAGCTGTTTTTT.

As concerns this clonotype: A much larger clone differs from this one at a single base, so this may be a read error. The chain uses TRBV10-3 and TRBJ2-7; D possibly uses TRBD1 or TRBD2 (5 bases each). CDR3 length: 11 amino acids. Trimming removed 4 bases at V and 4 bases at J, with 5 bases between. Germline values: CDR1 ENHRY, CDR2 SYGVKD. The CDR3 nucleotides are TGTGCCATCAGTGGGGGGTACGAGCAGTACTTC. It translates to CAISGGYEQYF.

This clonotype was recorded only once. CDR3: CASRTMDREETQYF. The CDR3 nucleotides read TGCGCCAGCAGAACGATGGACAGGGAAGAGACCCAGTACTTC. The chain carries TRBV10-1 and TRBJ2-5; TRBD1 matches 8 bases. Trimming took 6 bases from V and 3 from J; bases not matched to a gene: 6. Germline V lookup: CDR1 WNHNN, CDR2 SYGVQD (reference sequence). The CDR3 contains 14 residues.

The chain recombines TRBV14 with TRBJ2-5; the match to TRBD2 covers 11 bases. Germline lookup yields CDR1 SGHDN and CDR2 FVKESK. The CDR3 totals 16 residues. The V and J ends lost 1 base and 3 bases, in that order; junction bases with no gene match: 4. The CDR3 sequence: CASSQGTSGLKETQYF. The CDR3 DNA reads TGTGCCAGCAGCCAAGGGACTAGCGGGTTAAAAGAGACCCAGTACTTC.

This clonotype was counted only a few times. This chain uses TRBV4-2 with TRBJ2-7; possibly TRBD1 for D (7 bases). The V end lost 0 bases, the J end lost 3 bases, and 15 bases lay between the germline ends. This CDR3 has 16 amino acids. Germline lookup yields CDR1 LGHNA and CDR2 YNFKEQ. CDR3 coding DNA: TGTGCCAGCAGCCAAGATGGATCAGGGGGACTCTACGAGCAGTACTTC. This gives the protein CASSQDGSGGLYEQYF.

V and J are TRBV2 and TRBJ2-3; the D gene is possibly TRBD2 (6 bases). Trimming took off 7 bases at V and 1 base at J, with 21 bases between the two ends. In germline, CDR1 is SNHLY, CDR2 FYNNEI. The CDR3 is 17 residues long. CDR3 sequence reads: CASKRESLLAGTDTQYF. The CDR3 DNA follows: TGTGCCAGCAAACGGGAGTCGTTGCTGGCGGGCACAGATACGCAGTATTTT.

A few counts support this clonotype. The chain combines TRBV20-1 with TRBJ2-7; D is possibly TRBD2 (5 bases). Germline V gene data show CDR1 as DFQATT and CDR2 as SNEGSKA (reference sequence). The CDR3 has 12 amino acids. Trimming shortened V by 5 bases and J by 3 bases, and 11 bases separated the two germline ends. The CDR3: CSASPGNYEQYF. CDR3 DNA: TGCAGTGCTTCACCGGGGAACTACGAGCAGTACTTC.

In its sample, this clonotype was seen a few times. The CDR3 region is CASSLSGGLAGEYNEQFF. In DNA, the CDR3 is TGTGCCAGCAGTTTATCGGGGGGACTAGCGGGAGAATACAATGAGCAGTTCTTC. The chain joins TRBV27 to TRBJ2-1, with 14 bases fitting TRBD2. Germline V gene lookup returns CDR1 MNHEY and CDR2 SMNVEV (reference sequence). The V and J ends lost 0 bases and 4 bases, in that order; junction bases with no gene match: 5. This CDR3 is built from 18 residues.

The rearrangement links TRBV10-1 to TRBJ2-7, with 11 bases that match TRBD2. The ends lost 6 bases at V and 5 bases at J; junction bases unmatched: 6. The CDR3 has 14 amino acids. From germline, CDR1 is WNHNN and CDR2 SYGVQD (reference sequence). CDR3 DNA: TGCGCCAGCAGCCGCACTAGCGGGAGCAACGAGCAGTACTTC. Protein product: CASSRTSGSNEQYF.

This rearrangement joins TRBV5-1 to TRBJ2-3; TRBD1 aligns across 7 bases. CDR1 is SGHRS, CDR2 YFSETQ, per germline. The CDR3 has 14 residues. With 1 base clipped from V and 6 bases from J, the junction kept 5 bases outside the gene matches. CDR3 region: CASSLQGEIDTQYF. In nucleotides, the CDR3 is TGCGCCAGCAGCTTGCAGGGGGAGATCGATACGCAGTATTTT.